The 2 T cell receptor beta chains presented below share a single source sample, sequenced in a study of T cell clones after liver transplantation. Some clones are missing from TCRdb's copy, which holds only in-frame ones; the method was immunoSEQ multiplex PCR. The sample shows about 15,000 clones, about nine tenths of them seen only once. Source: CD8+ T cells from blood, taken before liver transplant. The receptors come from a human donor who received a liver transplant.

The gene calls are TRBV28 and TRBJ2-1; D remains unclear. The germline V gene has CDR1 MDHEN and CDR2 SYDVKM. The V end was cut by 3 bases, the J end by 6 bases, with 6 bases between. This CDR3 comprises 12 residues. The CDR3 sequence: CASSFGFNEQFF. In DNA, the CDR3 is TGTGCCAGCAGTTTCGGGTTCAATGAGCAGTTCTTC.

V usage is TRBV28 and J usage is TRBJ1-5; the D gene is possibly TRBD1 (6 bases). Germline V gene lookup returns CDR1 MDHEN and CDR2 SYDVKM. Trimming took off 5 bases at V and 3 bases at J, with 14 bases between the two ends. This CDR3 comprises 15 residues. CDR3 residues: CASSGGRGYNQPQHF. The CDR3 bases are TGTGCCAGCAGTGGGGGCCGGGGGTACAATCAGCCCCAGCATTTT.